This T cell receptor (beta chain) was identified in a study of T-cell reconstitution after alpha-beta-depleted transplantation in children. The length of the CDR3 is 13 residues. The V end lost 5 bases, the J end lost 6 bases, and 11 bases lay between the germline ends. Germline CDR1 is SGHTA and CDR2 is FQGTGA. Unique molecular identifiers were used to barcode this TCRbeta library. MiXCR, applied by TCRdb to the PCR reads, yields one record per CDR3 protein. The table includes around 480,000 distinct CDR3 sequences, approximately 32% detected once. This sequence was found in a human donor who donated a stem cell graft to a child with aplastic anemia. Sample: PBMCs from the stem cell graft donor, taken from the stem cell graft. The genes are TRBV7-3 and TRBJ2-1; D unresolved. As DNA, the CDR3 is TGTGCCAGCAGCCTCGAATACCCCAATGAGCAGTTCTTC. Its translation is CASSLEYPNEQFF.